This T cell receptor beta chain came from a study of shared clonotypes between healthy human individuals. In the naive CD8 group, cells lacked CD45RO and were positively selected for CCR7, so terminally differentiated effector memory CD45RA+ cells were left out. Generated by immunoSEQ multiplex PCR, the TCRdb table keeps only in-frame clones and is missing some. Here the sample spans about 2,200,000 clones, more than 85% being singletons. The CDR3 has 17 amino acids. With 2 bases removed from V and 2 bases from J, the gap between germline ends came to 16 bases. The germline gives CDR1 SGHVS, CDR2 FQNEAQ.

This rearrangement joins TRBV7-8 to TRBJ2-1, with D uncertain. Sequenced: naive CD8+ T cells from PBMCs. The TCR was taken from a man aged 18-30 years in good health. Some clones in this sample may be carry-over from other donors' samples. The CDR3 bases are TGTGCCAGCAGCTTAACTTCATCCGTTCTTCCCTACAATGAGCAGTTCTTC. This gives the protein CASSLTSSVLPYNEQFF.